This T cell receptor (beta chain) was sequenced for a study of blood T cell repertoires in COVID-19. Study at large: PBMCs, B-cell-depleted T cells, or T cells were the source of the cDNA or gDNA that made up the material.

Profiling relied on immunoSEQ multiplex PCR, and the TCRdb table lists in-frame clones only, not all of them. The sample lists 20,000 or so clones, 82% seen once, with roughly 6.1% in the top ten. This clone showed up just once. The clonotype was recovered from a human donor in a cohort sampled during active COVID-19. The sequencing input was peripheral blood.

CDR3 sequence (DNA): TGTGCCAGCAGTTTTCCCCCCGGGACTAGCGGGGTTTCCTCCTACGAGCAGTACTTC. Translated: CASSFPPGTSGVSSYEQYF. The rearrangement uses TRBV28 and TRBJ2-7, with 13 positions matching TRBD2. This CDR3 region has 19 residues. Germline values: CDR1 MDHEN, CDR2 SYDVKM. After removal of 3 bases from V and 0 bases from J, the junction contained 11 bases not matched to a gene. The variable domain in full, with the rest retrieved from reference TRBV28 and TRBJ2-7, is DVKVTQSSRYLVKRTGEKVFLECVQDMDHENMFWYRQDPGLGLRLIYFSYDVKMKEKGDIPEGYSVSREKKERFSLILESASTNQTSMYLCASSFPPGTSGVSSYEQYFGPGTRLTVT.